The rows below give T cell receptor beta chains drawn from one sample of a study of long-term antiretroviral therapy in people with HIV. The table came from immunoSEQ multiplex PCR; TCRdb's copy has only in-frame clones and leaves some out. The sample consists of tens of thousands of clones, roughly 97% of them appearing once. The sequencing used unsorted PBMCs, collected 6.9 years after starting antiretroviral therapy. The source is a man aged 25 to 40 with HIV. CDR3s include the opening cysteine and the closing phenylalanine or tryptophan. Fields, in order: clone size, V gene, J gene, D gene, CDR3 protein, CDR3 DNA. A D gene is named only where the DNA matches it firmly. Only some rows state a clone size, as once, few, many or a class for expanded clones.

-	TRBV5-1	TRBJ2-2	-	CASSLQGSNTGELFF	TGCGCCAGCAGCTTGCAGGGCTCGAACACCGGGGAGCTGTTTTTT
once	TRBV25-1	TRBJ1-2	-	CASSEGGGGYTF	TGTGCCAGCAGTGAGGGTGGGGGCGGCTACACCTTC
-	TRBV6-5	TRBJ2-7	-	CASSRPSAGPYEQYF	TGTGCCAGCAGTCGCCCCTCTGCGGGGCCCTACGAGCAGTACTTC
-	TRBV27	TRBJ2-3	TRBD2	CASSLSGGIGDTQYF	TGTGCCAGCAGTCTTAGCGGGGGAATTGGAGATACGCAGTATTTT
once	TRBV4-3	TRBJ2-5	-	CASSQDGFKETQYF	TGCGCCAGCAGCCAAGATGGGTTTAAAGAGACCCAGTACTTC
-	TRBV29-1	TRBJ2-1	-	CSVHLRFAGEQFF	TGCAGCGTTCATCTACGGTTCGCTGGTGAGCAGTTCTTC
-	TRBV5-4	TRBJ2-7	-	CASSGGGAYEQYF	TGTGCCAGCAGCGGTGGAGGAGCCTACGAGCAGTACTTC
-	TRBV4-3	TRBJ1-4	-	CASSRQASNEKLFF	TGCGCCAGCAGCCGACAGGCCTCTAATGAAAAACTGTTTTTT
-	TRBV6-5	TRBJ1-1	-	CASSYLRSNTEAFF	TGTGCCAGCAGTTACCTCAGGTCTAACACTGAAGCTTTCTTT
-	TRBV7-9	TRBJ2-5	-	CASSFRRLGPKETQYF	TGTGCCAGCAGCTTTAGGAGATTGGGTCCCAAAGAGACCCAGTACTTC
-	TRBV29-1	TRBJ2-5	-	CSVSGVETQYF	TGCAGCGTTTCGGGAGTCGAGACCCAGTACTTC
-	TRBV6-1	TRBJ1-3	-	CASSEWFLRTGNTIYF	TGTGCCAGCAGTGAATGGTTCCTAAGGACTGGAAACACCATATATTTT
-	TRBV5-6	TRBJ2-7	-	CASSEVVRSSYEQYF	TGTGCCAGCAGCGAGGTTGTCCGCAGCTCCTACGAGCAGTACTTC
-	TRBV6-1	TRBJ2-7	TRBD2	CASSALAGGPYEQYF	TGTGCCAGCAGTGCCCTAGCGGGAGGTCCCTACGAGCAGTACTTC
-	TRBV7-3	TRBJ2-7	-	CASSLGKGDEQYF	TGTGCCAGCAGCTTAGGGAAGGGAGACGAGCAGTACTTC
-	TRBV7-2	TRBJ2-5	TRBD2	CASSSSGTKETQYF	TGTGCCAGCAGCTCCAGCGGGACGAAAGAGACCCAGTACTTC